This TCR beta chain was retrieved from a study of human T cells and chemical hapten exposure. Study-level background: Sensitization employed 2% DPC on approximately 2 cm by approximately 2 cm of upper inner arm skin.

TCRdb fed the RACE reads into MiXCR, producing one record per CDR3 protein. The table shows 40,000 to 50,000 distinct CDR3 sequences, with under 15% occurring only once. Trimming took off 1 base at V and 5 bases at J, with 14 bases between the two ends. The CDR3 consists of 15 residues. Germline V gene lookup returns CDR1 SGHVS and CDR2 FNYEAQ. Specified time point: pre-sensitization, week 0. Documented treatment: therapeutic diphenylcyclopropenone sensitization with weekly scalp DPC. Blood, whole and unfractionated, served as the source for total RNA extraction. V and J are TRBV7-6 and TRBJ1-1, with a tentative D call TRBD1 (5 bases). The sample consisted of whole blood, taken in connection with sensitization to the hapten diphenylcyclopropenone (DPC). The clonotype originates from a woman in her thirties with alopecia areata. Some clones in this sample may be carry-over from other donors' samples. The CDR3 sequence is CASSLEVSGGTEAFF. DNA of the CDR3: TGTGCCAGCAGCTTAGAGGTTTCTGGGGGGACTGAAGCTTTCTTT.